The 17 T cell receptor beta chains reported below all come from one sample, sequenced in a study of blood T cell repertoires in COVID-19. Some clones are missing from TCRdb's copy, which holds only in-frame ones; the method was immunoSEQ multiplex PCR. The table lists approximately 210,000 clones, 82% of them singletons. The sequenced material came from peripheral blood. The receptors were sampled from a woman aged 40 to 55 with acute or convalescent COVID-19.

V usage is TRBV6-5 and J usage is TRBJ2-7, with 8 bases identical to TRBD1. The V gene end was trimmed by 8 bases and the J gene end by 2 bases; junction bases not matched to a gene: 5. The germline V gene has CDR1 MNHEY and CDR2 SVGAGI. The CDR3 loop spans 13 amino acids. CDR3 protein: CASSWTGPYEQYF. CDR3 bases: TGTGCCAGCTCGTGGACAGGGCCCTACGAGCAGTACTTC.

The J gene is TRBJ2-5, the V gene TRBV10-1; maybe TRBD1 (5 bases). CDR3 length: 13 amino acids. Germline V gives CDR1 WNHNN, CDR2 SYGVQD (reference sequence). Trimming removed 6 bases from V and 3 bases from J, with 11 bases in between. CDR3 protein: CASRGDSKETQYF. The CDR3 nucleotides are TGCGCCAGCAGGGGCGACAGTAAAGAGACCCAGTACTTC.

The chain links TRBV3-1 (or the pseudogene TRBV3-2) to TRBJ2-7; 9 nucleotides line up with TRBD1. CDR3 size: 16 residues. V lost 4 bases and J lost 1; bases outside the gene matches: 8. Germline CDR1 LGHDT, CDR2 YNNKEL (reference sequence). The CDR3 DNA reads as TGTGCCAGCAGCCGGTTGGGACAGGGCGCATCCTACGAGCAGTACTTC. Encoded protein: CASSRLGQGASYEQYF.

The V gene is TRBV12-3 or TRBV12-4, the J gene TRBJ2-5; D is unresolved. This CDR3 has 11 amino acids. Trimming pared 5 bases from V and 13 bases from J, leaving 14 bases between. CDR3 loop: CASSITTRLYF. The DNA of the CDR3 is TGTGCCAGCAGTATTACTACGAGGTTGTACTTC.

V usage is TRBV5-1 and J usage is TRBJ2-3; TRBD2 matches at 8 bases. The V gene end was trimmed by 9 bases and the J gene end by 1 base; junction bases not matched to a gene: 10. Germline lookup yields CDR1 SGHRS and CDR2 YFSETQ. This CDR3 is 15 amino acids long. CDR3 sequence (DNA): TGCGCCAACAACATGGCAGCGGGGGGCACAGATACGCAGTATTTT. As protein: CANNMAAGGTDTQYF. The full variable domain, rest sourced from reference TRBV5-1 and TRBJ2-3, is KAGVTQTPRYLIKTRGQQVTLSCSPISGHRSVSWYQQTPGQGLQFLFEYFSETQRNKGNFPGRFSGRQFSNSRSEMNVSTLELGDSALYLCANNMAAGGTDTQYFGPGTRLTVL.

The gene calls are TRBV6-5 and TRBJ1-2; 9 positions agree with TRBD1. The CDR3 has 14 amino acids. From germline, CDR1 is MNHEY and CDR2 SVGAGI. The ends lost 7 bases at V and 2 bases at J; junction bases unmatched: 5. The chain's CDR3 is CASNLGQGNYGYTF. In DNA form, the CDR3 reads TGTGCCAGCAACTTAGGACAGGGGAACTATGGCTACACCTTC.

The chain links TRBV7-9 to TRBJ2-5; 8 bases fit TRBD1. The CDR3 is made up of 14 amino acids. CDR1 and CDR2 from the germline V gene are SEHNR and FQNEAQ (reference sequence). Unmatched junction bases numbered 6, after V lost 4 bases and J lost 5 bases. CDR3 nucleotide sequence: TGTGCCAGCAGCTGGACAGGGCTTGGGGAGACCCAGTACTTC. Encoded protein: CASSWTGLGETQYF.

The chain has TRBV2 and TRBJ2-1; 7 bases agree with TRBD1. This CDR3 has 17 amino acids. Germline loops: CDR1 SNHLY, CDR2 FYNNEI. J gave up 4 bases and V 4 bases, and 13 bases lay outside the gene matches. The CDR3 spells CASSGSGGSARYNEQFF. CDR3 bases: TGTGCCAGCAGTGGCTCAGGGGGATCAGCGCGGTACAATGAGCAGTTCTTC.

The chain employs TRBV9 and TRBJ2-3, with 8 bases matching TRBD2. After removal of 4 bases from V and 2 bases from J, the junction contained 6 bases not matched to a gene. The CDR3 totals 15 residues. Per germline, CDR1 SGDLS and CDR2 YYNGEE. The CDR3 protein is CASSRVGGDTDTQYF. The CDR3 nucleotides are TGTGCCAGCAGCCGTGTCGGGGGGGACACAGATACGCAGTATTTT.

The chain is built from TRBV9 and TRBJ2-7; the match to TRBD1 covers 9 bases. Germline CDR1 SGDLS, CDR2 YYNGEE. The CDR3 totals 13 residues. With V trimmed by 3 bases and J by 5 bases, 3 bases remained unmatched. The CDR3 spells CASSGDRVHEQYF. In nucleotides, the CDR3 is TGTGCCAGCAGCGGGGACAGGGTTCACGAGCAGTACTTC.

The V gene is TRBV7-9, the J gene TRBJ1-2; no definite D call. Between the trimmed V and J ends, which lost 7 bases and 2 bases, there was a span of 14 bases. CDR3 size: 14 residues. Germline V CDR1 and CDR2: SEHNR, FQNEAQ (reference sequence). CDR3 protein: CASNRGGPNYGYTF. In DNA, the CDR3 is TGTGCCAGCAACCGTGGAGGACCGAACTATGGCTACACCTTC.

This chain links TRBV4-3 with TRBJ1-2; D ambiguous. The germline V and J ends were trimmed by 0 bases and 8 bases, with 13 bases remaining between them. Germline CDR1 reads LGHNA; CDR2 reads YSLEER. The CDR3 covers 14 residues. The CDR3 region has the DNA TGCGCCAGCAGCCAAGATCCCAGTTCGGAGGGCTACACCTTC. Protein product: CASSQDPSSEGYTF.

The chain has TRBV30 and TRBJ1-2, with 10 bases that match TRBD1. V shed 1 base and J 4 bases; nucleotides not matched to a gene: 9. This CDR3 has 16 residues. Germline CDR1 and CDR2: GTSNPN and SVGIG (reference sequence). This CDR3 reads CAWSGGFGTGVYGYTF. The CDR3 bases are TGTGCCTGGAGTGGGGGATTTGGGACAGGGGTCTATGGCTACACCTTC.

This clone is a singleton in its sample. The chain's CDR3 is CSVVWQVNTGELFF. The CDR3 DNA is TGCAGCGTTGTTTGGCAGGTTAACACCGGGGAGCTGTTTTTT. V usage is TRBV29-1 and J usage is TRBJ2-2, with D hard to call. The germline gives CDR1 SQVTM, CDR2 ANQGSEA. With 4 bases removed from V and 2 bases from J, the gap between germline ends came to 11 bases. This CDR3 has 14 residues.

The chain employs TRBV5-1 and TRBJ1-4; perhaps TRBD1 as D (5 bases). Trimming took 5 bases from V and 0 from J, leaving 11 bases between them. Looked up from germline, CDR1 is SGHRS and CDR2 is YFSETQ. This CDR3 comprises 15 residues. As DNA, the CDR3 is TGCGCCAGCAGAAAGATAGGGGCAACTAATGAAAAACTGTTTTTT. Its translation: CASRKIGATNEKLFF.

The chain links TRBV4-1 to TRBJ1-1; TRBD1 might be the D (5 bases). Germline V gene data show CDR1 as MGHRA and CDR2 as YSYEKL. The CDR3 spans 14 residues. Trimming shortened V by 6 bases and J by 1 base, and 12 bases separated the two germline ends. CDR3 region: CASRSGTRNTEAFF. The CDR3 DNA is TGCGCCAGCAGGTCAGGGACTAGGAACACTGAAGCTTTCTTT.

The chain carries TRBV4-3 and TRBJ2-1; 12 bases match TRBD1. CDR1 is LGHNA, CDR2 YSLEER, per germline. The CDR3 is 15 amino acids. J lost 9 bases, V lost 4 bases, and 7 bases had no gene match. The CDR3 reads CASSLGQGAFGEQFF. For the CDR3, the DNA is TGCGCCAGCAGCCTGGGACAGGGGGCCTTTGGTGAGCAGTTCTTC.